The source of this T cell receptor beta chain is a study of blood T cell repertoires in COVID-19. For the study at large: Some COVID-19 samples were acute and others convalescent; all came from the United States, Italy and Spain. Sample material is recorded as cDNA or gDNA derived from T cells, B-cell-depleted T cells, or PBMCs.

Trimming cost V 4 bases and J 1 base, with 11 bases left between them. This CDR3 is 14 amino acids long. Germline V CDR1 and CDR2: SGHRS, YFSETQ. Seattle patient enrollment occurred during active infection, with longitudinal follow-up thereafter. Repertoires were generated with immunoSEQ multiplex PCR, while TCRdb's copy carries only in-frame clones and drops some. This table holds around 210,000 clones, roughly four fifths found once. Sequenced sample: peripheral blood. This receptor was obtained from a woman aged 80 or older with COVID-19, enrolled during active disease. The V and J genes are TRBV5-1 and TRBJ1-1, with D perhaps TRBD1 (5 bases). CDR3 nucleotides: TGCGCCAGCAGCAACGGCGGGGGGAACACTGAAGCTTTCTTT. Translating gives CASSNGGGNTEAFF. Full variable domain (outside the CDR3, taken from reference TRBV5-1 and TRBJ1-1): KAGVTQTPRYLIKTRGQQVTLSCSPISGHRSVSWYQQTPGQGLQFLFEYFSETQRNKGNFPGRFSGRQFSNSRSEMNVSTLELGDSALYLCASSNGGGNTEAFFGQGTRLTVV.